This TCR beta chain is drawn from a study of identical twins. Study-level points and caveats: Twins shared beta out-of-frame sequences in excess, but this excess was weaker.

Through template switching, a universal primer site was introduced, and the cDNA contained unique molecular identifiers. TCRdb analysed the 5' RACE reads with MiXCR anew, one entry per CDR3 protein. The data show a few hundred thousand distinct CDR3 sequences, over 5.5% seen once. The CDR3 runs 11 residues. Germline V gene sequence: CDR1 MGHDK, CDR2 SYGVNS. Trimming removed 7 bases from V and 8 bases from J; junction bases left unmatched: 1. There are many counts of this clonotype. Its specificity is not known. The sample was also reused in another study, on T cells expressing NK-cell markers. Turning to that study: Source material for TCR beta repertoires consisted of sorted CD3+CD56+NKG2C+, CD3+CD56+NKG2C- and CD3+CD56-NKG2C+ T cells. The study found dominant NKG2C+ clonotypes at about 1.0-7.5% of CD8+ T cells in several donors.

The clonotype was recovered from a woman aged 18-29 years in good health. This sequence joins TRBV25-1 and TRBJ2-1, with 8 positions matching TRBD1. Sequencing was carried out using CD8+ T cells sorted from blood. CDR3 loop: CASTGGYEQFF. Here the CDR3 DNA reads TGTGCCAGCACAGGGGGCTATGAGCAGTTCTTC.